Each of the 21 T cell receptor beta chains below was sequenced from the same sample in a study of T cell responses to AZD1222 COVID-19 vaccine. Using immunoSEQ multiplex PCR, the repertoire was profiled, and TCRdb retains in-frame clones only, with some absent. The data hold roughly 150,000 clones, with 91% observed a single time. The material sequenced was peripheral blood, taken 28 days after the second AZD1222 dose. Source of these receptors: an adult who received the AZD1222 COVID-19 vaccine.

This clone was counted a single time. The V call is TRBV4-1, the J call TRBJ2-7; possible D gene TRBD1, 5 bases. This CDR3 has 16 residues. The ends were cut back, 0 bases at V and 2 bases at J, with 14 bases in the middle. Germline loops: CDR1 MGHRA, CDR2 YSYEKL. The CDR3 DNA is TGCGCCAGCAGCCAAGATGCAACAGGCGCCCCCTACGAGCAGTACTTC. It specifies CASSQDATGAPYEQYF.

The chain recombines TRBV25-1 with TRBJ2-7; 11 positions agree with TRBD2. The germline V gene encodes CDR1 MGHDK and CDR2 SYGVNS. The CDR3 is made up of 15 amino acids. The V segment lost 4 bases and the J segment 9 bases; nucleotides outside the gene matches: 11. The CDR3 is CASSVALAGAVGQYF. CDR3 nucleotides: TGTGCCAGCAGTGTAGCACTAGCGGGAGCCGTAGGGCAGTACTTC.

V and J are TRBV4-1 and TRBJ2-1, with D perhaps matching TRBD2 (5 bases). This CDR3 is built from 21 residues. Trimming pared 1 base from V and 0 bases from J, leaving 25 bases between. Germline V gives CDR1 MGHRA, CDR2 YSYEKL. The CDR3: CASSQGPTDPGVSSSYNEQFF. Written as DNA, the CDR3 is TGCGCCAGCAGCCAAGGCCCTACCGATCCCGGGGTGTCCAGCTCCTACAATGAGCAGTTCTTC.

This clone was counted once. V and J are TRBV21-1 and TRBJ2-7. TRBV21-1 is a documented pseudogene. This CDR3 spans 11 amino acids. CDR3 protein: CANSDPYEQYF. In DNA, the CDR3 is TGTGCCAACAGTGATCCCTACGAGCAGTACTTC.

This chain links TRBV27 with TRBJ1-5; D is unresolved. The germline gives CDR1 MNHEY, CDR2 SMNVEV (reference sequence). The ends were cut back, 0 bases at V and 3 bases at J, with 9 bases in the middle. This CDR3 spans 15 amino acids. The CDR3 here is CASSLSSAFNQPQHF. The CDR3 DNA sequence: TGTGCCAGCAGTTTATCGAGCGCCTTCAATCAGCCCCAGCATTTT.

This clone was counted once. The CDR3 loop reads CASSVGAGNTEAFF. CDR3 sequence (DNA): TGTGCCAGCAGCGTAGGGGCAGGGAACACTGAAGCTTTCTTT. The chain employs TRBV9 and TRBJ1-1; D is unresolved. Trimming shortened V by 0 bases and J by 1 base, and 7 bases separated the two germline ends. This CDR3 has 14 residues. Germline V lookup: CDR1 SGDLS, CDR2 YYNGEE.

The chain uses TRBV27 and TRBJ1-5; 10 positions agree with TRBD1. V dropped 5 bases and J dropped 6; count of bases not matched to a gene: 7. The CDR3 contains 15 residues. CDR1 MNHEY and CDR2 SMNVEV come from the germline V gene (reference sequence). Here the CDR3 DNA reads TGTGCCAGCAGTCTCCTGGGGGACAGGGGTCAGCCCCAGCATTTT. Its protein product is CASSLLGDRGQPQHF.

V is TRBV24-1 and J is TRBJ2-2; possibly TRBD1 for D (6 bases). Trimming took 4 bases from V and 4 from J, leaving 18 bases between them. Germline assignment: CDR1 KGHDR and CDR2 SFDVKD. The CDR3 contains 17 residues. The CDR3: CATSDSMGTTITGELFF. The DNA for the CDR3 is TGTGCCACCAGTGACTCCATGGGGACAACGATCACCGGGGAGCTGTTTTTT.

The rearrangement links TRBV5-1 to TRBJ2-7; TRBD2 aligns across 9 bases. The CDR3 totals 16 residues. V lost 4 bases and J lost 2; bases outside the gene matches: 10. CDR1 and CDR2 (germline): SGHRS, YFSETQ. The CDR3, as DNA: TGCGCCAGCAGCCCGGCGTCGACTAGCGGTCCCTACGAGCAGTACTTC. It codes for CASSPASTSGPYEQYF.

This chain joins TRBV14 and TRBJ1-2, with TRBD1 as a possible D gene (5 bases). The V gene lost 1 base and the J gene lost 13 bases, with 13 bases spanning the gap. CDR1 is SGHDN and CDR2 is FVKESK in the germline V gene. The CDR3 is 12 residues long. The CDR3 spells CASSQAQGEGTF. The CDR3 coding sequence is TGTGCCAGCAGCCAAGCTCAAGGGGAAGGCACCTTC.

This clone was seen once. The CDR3 region is CASSLDARQGPYEQYF. DNA of the CDR3: TGTGCCAGCAGCCTCGACGCCAGACAGGGACCCTACGAGCAGTACTTC. The chain employs TRBV4-2 and TRBJ2-7; 7 bases agree with TRBD1. V was pared by 4 bases and J by 2 bases, with 11 bases of the junction left unmatched. Per germline, CDR1 LGHNA and CDR2 YNFKEQ. This CDR3 is 16 amino acids long.

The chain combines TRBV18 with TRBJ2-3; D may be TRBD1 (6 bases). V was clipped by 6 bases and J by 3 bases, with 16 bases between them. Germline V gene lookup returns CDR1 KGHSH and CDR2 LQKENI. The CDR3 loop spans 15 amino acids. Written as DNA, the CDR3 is TGTGCCAGCTCCCAACGAACAGGGAATACAGATACGCAGTATTTT. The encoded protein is CASSQRTGNTDTQYF.

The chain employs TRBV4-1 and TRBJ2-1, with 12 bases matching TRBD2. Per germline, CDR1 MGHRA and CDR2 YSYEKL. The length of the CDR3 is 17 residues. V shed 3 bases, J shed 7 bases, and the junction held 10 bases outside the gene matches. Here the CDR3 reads CASSHNTGTSGWNEQFF. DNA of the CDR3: TGCGCCAGCAGCCACAACACCGGGACTAGCGGGTGGAATGAGCAGTTCTTC.

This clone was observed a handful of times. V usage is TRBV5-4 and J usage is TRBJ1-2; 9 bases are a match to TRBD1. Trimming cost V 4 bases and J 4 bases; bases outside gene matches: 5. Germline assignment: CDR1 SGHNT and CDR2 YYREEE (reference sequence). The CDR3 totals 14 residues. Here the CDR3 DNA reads TGTGCCAGCAGCACGGACAGGGGTCCCTATGGCTACACCTTC. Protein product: CASSTDRGPYGYTF.

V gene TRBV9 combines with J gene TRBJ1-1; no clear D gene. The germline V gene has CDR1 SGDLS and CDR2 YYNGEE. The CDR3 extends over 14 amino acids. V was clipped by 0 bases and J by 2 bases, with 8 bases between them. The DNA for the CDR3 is TGTGCCAGCAGCGTAGTAGGTGATAACACTGAAGCTTTCTTT. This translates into CASSVVGDNTEAFF.

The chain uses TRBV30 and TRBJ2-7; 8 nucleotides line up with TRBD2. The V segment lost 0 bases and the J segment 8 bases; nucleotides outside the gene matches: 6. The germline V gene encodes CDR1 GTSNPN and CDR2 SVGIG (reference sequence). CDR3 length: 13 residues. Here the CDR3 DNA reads TGTGCCTGGAGTGTACGGGGGGGGCTTAAGCAGTACTTC. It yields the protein CAWSVRGGLKQYF.

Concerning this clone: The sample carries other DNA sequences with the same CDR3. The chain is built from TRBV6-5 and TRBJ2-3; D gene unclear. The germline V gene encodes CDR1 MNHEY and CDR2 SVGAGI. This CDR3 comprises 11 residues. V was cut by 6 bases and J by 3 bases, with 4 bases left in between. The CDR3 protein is CASRRTDTQYF. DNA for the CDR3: TGTGCCAGCAGGAGAACAGATACGCAGTATTTT.

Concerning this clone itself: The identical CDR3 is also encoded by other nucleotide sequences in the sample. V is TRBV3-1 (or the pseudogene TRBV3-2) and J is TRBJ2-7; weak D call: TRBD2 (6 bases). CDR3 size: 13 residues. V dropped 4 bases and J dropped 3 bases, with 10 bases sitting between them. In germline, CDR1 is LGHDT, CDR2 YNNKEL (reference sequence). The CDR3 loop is CASSPTGVYEQYF. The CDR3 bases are TGTGCCAGCAGCCCTACGGGGGTCTACGAGCAGTACTTC.

DNA of the CDR3: TGTGCCAGTCAAGTCCGTCGACAGCCCCCGGACGATCAGCCCCAGCATTTT. It specifies CASQVRRQPPDDQPQHF. The chain uses TRBV19 and TRBJ1-5; perhaps TRBD1 as D (5 bases). Germline CDR1 is LNHDA and CDR2 is SQIVND (reference sequence). V lost 8 bases and J 5 bases, leaving 25 bases between the germline ends. The CDR3 contains 17 residues.

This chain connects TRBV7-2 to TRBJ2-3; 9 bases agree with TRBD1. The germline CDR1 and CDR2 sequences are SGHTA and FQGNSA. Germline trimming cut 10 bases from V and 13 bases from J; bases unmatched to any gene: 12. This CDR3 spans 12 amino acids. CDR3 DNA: TGTGCCACCGCGAGGGACAGGGAGAACAAGTATTTT. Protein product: CATARDRENKYF.

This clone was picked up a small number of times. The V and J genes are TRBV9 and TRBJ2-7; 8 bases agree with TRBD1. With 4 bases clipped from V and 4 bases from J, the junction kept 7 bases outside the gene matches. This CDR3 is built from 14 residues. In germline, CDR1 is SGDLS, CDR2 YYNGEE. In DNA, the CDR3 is TGTGCCAGCAGCAGCACAGGGGGTGAATACGAGCAGTACTTC. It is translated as CASSSTGGEYEQYF.